One sample yielded the 4 T cell receptor beta chains listed below, sequenced in a study of identical twins' blood T cells. TCRdb fed the 5' RACE reads into MiXCR, producing one record per CDR3 protein. Among hundreds of thousands of distinct CDR3 sequences listed, about 28% were seen once. The sequenced sample was PBMCs. Every receptor here comes from a woman aged 18-55 years in good health.

The V and J genes are TRBV7-9 and TRBJ1-2; D is unclear. The CDR3 is made up of 15 amino acids. Trimming took off 3 bases at V and 2 bases at J, with 13 bases between the two ends. Germline CDR1 and CDR2: SEHNR and FQNEAQ (reference sequence). CDR3 sequence: CASSFEGNPNYGYTF. In DNA form, the CDR3 reads TGTGCCAGCAGCTTTGAGGGAAATCCAAACTATGGCTACACCTTC.

This rearrangement joins TRBV4-3 to TRBJ1-4, with no clear D. V was clipped by 0 bases and J by 4 bases, with 9 bases between them. Germline V gene data show CDR1 as LGHNA and CDR2 as YSLEER. This CDR3 is built from 15 residues. CDR3 in DNA: TGCGCCAGCAGCCAAGAGCGGCGGCTTAATGAAAAACTGTTTTTT. Translated: CASSQERRLNEKLFF.

This clonotype has a handful of counts. The chain recombines TRBV7-8 with TRBJ1-2; 7 bases map to TRBD1. The germline V gene has CDR1 SGHVS and CDR2 FQNEAQ. The CDR3 spans 14 residues. V lost 5 bases, J lost 2 bases, and 5 bases stayed unmatched. The CDR3 sequence: CASSPVTGNYGYTF. For the CDR3, the DNA is TGTGCCAGCAGCCCAGTGACAGGGAACTATGGCTACACCTTC.

CDR3 amino acids: CASSFGGVMNTEAFF. CDR3 nucleotide sequence: TGTGCCAGCAGCTTCGGAGGGGTTATGAACACTGAAGCTTTCTTT. The chain links TRBV27 to TRBJ1-1; weak D call: TRBD1 (5 bases). The germline CDR1 and CDR2 sequences are MNHEY and SMNVEV (reference sequence). The CDR3 totals 15 residues. Trimming took off 6 bases at V and 0 bases at J, with 14 bases between the two ends.